The T cell receptor beta chain described here comes from a study of PD-L1 blockade in urothelial cancer. Study-wide context: Specimens of blood held a median count of roughly 150,000 T cells.

Regarding time point: pretreatment peripheral blood. Patient disease was locally advanced or metastatic urothelial carcinoma. Repertoires were generated with immunoSEQ multiplex PCR, while TCRdb's copy carries only in-frame clones and drops some. The table lists 50,000 or so clones, just over 85% of them singletons. Germline V lookup: CDR1 MNHEY, CDR2 SVGAGI. V lost 6 bases, J lost 3 bases, and 18 bases lay in between. The CDR3 contains 15 residues. This sequence was found in a man in his sixties with urothelial cancer. Sequencing used PBMCs, obtained around atezolizumab (anti-PD-L1) treatment. V gene TRBV6-5 combines with J gene TRBJ2-7; maybe TRBD1 (5 bases). This CDR3 reads CASSRSFLRGYEQYF. CDR3 sequence (DNA): TGTGCCAGCAGCCGGAGCTTTTTAAGGGGCTACGAGCAGTACTTC.